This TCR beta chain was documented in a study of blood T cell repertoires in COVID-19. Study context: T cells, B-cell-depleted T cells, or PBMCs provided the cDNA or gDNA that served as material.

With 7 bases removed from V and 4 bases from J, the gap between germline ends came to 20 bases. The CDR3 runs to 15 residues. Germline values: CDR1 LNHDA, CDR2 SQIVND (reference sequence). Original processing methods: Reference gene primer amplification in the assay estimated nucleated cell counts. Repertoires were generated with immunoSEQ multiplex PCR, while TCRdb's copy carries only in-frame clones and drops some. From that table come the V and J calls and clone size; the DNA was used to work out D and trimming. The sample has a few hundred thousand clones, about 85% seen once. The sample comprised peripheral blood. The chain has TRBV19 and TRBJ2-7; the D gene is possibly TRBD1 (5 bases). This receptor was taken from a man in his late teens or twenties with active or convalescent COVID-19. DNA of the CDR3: TGTGCCAGTAATTCTCAGAAAGGGGCCAATTACGAGCAGTACTTC. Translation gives CASNSQKGANYEQYF.